This TCR beta chain was sequenced for a study of early T cells in non-severe SARS-CoV-2 infection. Across the study: Bulk RNA taken from unsorted whole blood was sequenced, leaving chains unpaired.

Of note for this clonotype: The target antigen is unknown.

Per germline, CDR1 SNHLY and CDR2 FYNNEI. The germline V and J ends were trimmed by 6 bases and 3 bases, with 15 bases remaining between them. The CDR3 loop spans 15 amino acids. The TCR library protocol attached unique molecular identifiers to the individual cDNA molecules. TCRdb independently ran MiXCR on the 5' RACE reads; one entry per CDR3 protein. The sample has 17,000 or so distinct CDR3 sequences; less than 6.5% are singletons. Study-level findings and limits: Reliance on VDJdb matching favored anti-spike CD8 responses; private and CD4 specificities were missed.

Sample: whole blood, taken at baseline. The clonotype comes from an adult who was a healthcare worker with PCR-confirmed SARS-CoV-2 infection or an uninfected control (not recorded which). The chain uses TRBV2 and TRBJ1-5; D is possibly TRBD1 (6 bases). CDR3 in amino acids: CASSSQGTNNQPQHF. CDR3 in DNA: TGTGCCAGCAGCTCTCAGGGGACGAACAATCAGCCCCAGCATTTT. The full variable domain, completed using reference TRBV2 and TRBJ1-5, is EPEVTQTPSHQVTQMGQEVILRCVPISNHLYFYWYRQILGQKVEFLVSFYNNEISEKSEIFDDQFSVERPDGSNFTLKIRSTKLEDSAMYFCASSSQGTNNQPQHFGDGTRLSIL.